This passage covers 25 T cell receptor beta chains from one sample sequenced in a study of blood T cell repertoires in COVID-19. TCRdb's table, derived via immunoSEQ multiplex PCR, lists solely in-frame clones and lacks some. Seen here are 200,000 to 300,000 clones, about 87% observed once, and the top ten hold roughly 3.3%. The sample taken for sequencing was peripheral blood. Receptors originate from a woman between 35 and 50 years old with acute or convalescent COVID-19.

This chain uses TRBV19 with TRBJ1-1, with D possibly being TRBD1 (5 bases). The CDR3 loop spans 13 amino acids. Trimming took 4 bases from V and 1 from J, leaving 7 bases between them. CDR1 is LNHDA and CDR2 is SQIVND in the germline V gene (reference sequence). The CDR3 here is CASSTGPNTEAFF. Here the CDR3 DNA reads TGTGCCAGTAGTACAGGGCCGAACACTGAAGCTTTCTTT. The variable domain in full, with the rest retrieved from reference TRBV19 and TRBJ1-1, is DGGITQSPKYLFRKEGQNVTLSCEQNLNHDAMYWYRQDPGQGLRLIYYSQIVNDFQKGDIAEGYSVSREKKESFPLTVTSAQKNPTAFYLCASSTGPNTEAFFGQGTRLTVV.

Here the CDR3 reads CAITPGQGADEAFF. The CDR3, as DNA: TGTGCCATCACCCCGGGACAGGGGGCGGATGAAGCTTTCTTT. The J gene is TRBJ1-1, the V gene TRBV10-3, with 12 positions matching TRBD1. The V segment lost 7 bases and the J segment 7 bases; nucleotides outside the gene matches: 7. Per the germline V gene, CDR1 is ENHRY and CDR2 is SYGVKD. The CDR3 totals 14 residues.

V and J are TRBV30 and TRBJ1-2; 9 nucleotides align to TRBD1. The CDR3 has 13 amino acids. From germline, CDR1 is GTSNPN and CDR2 SVGIG (reference sequence). With 4 bases clipped from V and 6 bases from J, the junction kept 6 bases outside the gene matches. The CDR3 coding sequence is TGTGCCTGGACCAGGGGACAGGGCGATGGCTACACCTTC. Protein sequence: CAWTRGQGDGYTF.

This chain connects TRBV19 to TRBJ1-2; unclear D gene. Germline V CDR1 and CDR2: LNHDA, SQIVND (reference sequence). Trimming took off 7 bases at V and 0 bases at J, with 6 bases between the two ends. There are 12 residues in the CDR3. The CDR3 bases are TGTGCCAGTAAATTAGCTAACTATGGCTACACCTTC. This codes for CASKLANYGYTF.

This rearrangement joins TRBV19 to TRBJ2-5; no clear D gene. Trimming removed 5 bases from V and 0 bases from J, with 7 bases in between. Germline V gene data show CDR1 as LNHDA and CDR2 as SQIVND (reference sequence). The CDR3 spans 13 residues. DNA for the CDR3: TGTGCCAGTAGTCACAGAGACCAAGAGACCCAGTACTTC. Translation gives CASSHRDQETQYF. Based on the CDR3 plus reference TRBV19 and TRBJ2-5, the full variable domain is DGGITQSPKYLFRKEGQNVTLSCEQNLNHDAMYWYRQDPGQGLRLIYYSQIVNDFQKGDIAEGYSVSREKKESFPLTVTSAQKNPTAFYLCASSHRDQETQYFGPGTRLLVL.

The V gene is TRBV24-1, the J gene TRBJ1-4; the D is unclear. V lost 3 bases to trimming and J lost 3 bases, with 10 bases between them. The germline V gene encodes CDR1 KGHDR and CDR2 SFDVKD. The CDR3 is made up of 15 amino acids. The CDR3 DNA sequence: TGTGCCACCAGTGATCCCCGGGGATCTAATGAAAAACTGTTTTTT. Its translation: CATSDPRGSNEKLFF.

The gene calls are TRBV11-2 and TRBJ2-3; D is uncertain. The CDR3 consists of 12 residues. CDR1 SGHAT and CDR2 FQNNGV come from the germline V gene. Trimming took 6 bases from V and 6 from J, leaving 10 bases between them. The CDR3 region is CASSQIADTQYF. As DNA, the CDR3 is TGTGCCAGCAGTCAAATAGCCGATACGCAGTATTTT.

The J gene is TRBJ1-1, the V gene TRBV5-4; TRBD1 matches 7 bases. The CDR3 loop spans 13 amino acids. The trim removed 2 bases at V and 10 bases at J, leaving 8 bases unmatched. Germline loops: CDR1 SGHNT, CDR2 YYREEE (reference sequence). The CDR3 nucleotides are TGTGCCAGCAGCTTACCCCACGACAGGGCAGCTTTCTTT. This translates into CASSLPHDRAAFF.

The CDR3 loop is CATSRDSDEKLFF. The CDR3 nucleotides are TGTGCCACAAGCCGGGACAGCGATGAAAAACTGTTTTTT. J is TRBJ1-4 and V is TRBV24-1; 7 nucleotides line up with TRBD1. Germline CDR1 reads KGHDR; CDR2 reads SFDVKD. The ends lost 10 bases at V and 6 bases at J; junction bases unmatched: 7. The CDR3 length is 13 residues.

The rearrangement uses TRBV27 and TRBJ1-3, with 9 nucleotides matching TRBD1. This CDR3 has 13 amino acids. Germline V gene lookup returns CDR1 MNHEY and CDR2 SMNVEV (reference sequence). J was trimmed by 4 bases and V by 6 bases; bases with no gene match: 1. The CDR3 DNA follows: TGTGCCAGCAGAGGGACAGGGGGAAACACCATATATTTT. Translating gives CASRGTGGNTIYF.

The chain uses TRBV29-1 and TRBJ1-2, with 8 bases matching TRBD1. CDR1 is SQVTM and CDR2 is ANQGSEA in the germline V gene. J gave up 1 base and V 2 bases, and 0 bases lay outside the gene matches. The CDR3 runs 13 residues. This CDR3 is CSVETGGNYGYTF. In DNA, the CDR3 is TGCAGCGTTGAAACAGGGGGTAACTATGGCTACACCTTC.

This clone was observed a single time. The chain links TRBV6-1 to TRBJ1-1; no clear D. Germline lookup yields CDR1 MNHNS and CDR2 SASEGT. V lost 1 base and J lost 8, with 14 bases in between. This CDR3 is built from 14 residues. CDR3 nucleotide sequence: TGTGCCAGCAGTGAAGAGTTTGGCGGATTGGAAGCTTTCTTT. Translated, it gives CASSEEFGGLEAFF.

The J gene is TRBJ2-3, the V gene TRBV23-1; TRBD1 aligns across 9 bases. TRBV23-1 is an open reading frame, and its role is uncertain. The CDR3 is made up of 17 amino acids. V lost 7 bases to trimming and J lost 6 bases; unmatched junction nucleotides: 17. This chain's CDR3 is CASTYYRGRGVVDTQYF. The CDR3 nucleotides read TGCGCCAGCACCTATTACAGGGGGCGCGGGGTCGTGGATACGCAGTATTTT.

V and J are TRBV15 and TRBJ1-1; D is perhaps TRBD1 (5 bases). Germline-derived CDR1 and CDR2 are LNHNV and YYDKDF (reference sequence). This CDR3 region has 11 residues. Deletions cut 0 bases from V and 11 bases from J, with 7 bases between. The CDR3 loop reads CATSRDRVAFF. The CDR3 DNA reads as TGTGCCACCAGCAGAGACAGGGTGGCTTTCTTT.

This chain joins TRBV6-1 and TRBJ2-3; 8 nucleotides match TRBD2. CDR3 length: 14 amino acids. The V segment lost 8 bases and the J segment 2 bases; nucleotides outside the gene matches: 6. Germline values: CDR1 MNHNS, CDR2 SASEGT. The CDR3 loop is CASVGRGATDTQYF. The CDR3, as DNA: TGTGCCAGCGTCGGGAGGGGGGCCACAGATACGCAGTATTTT.

The V and J genes are TRBV25-1 and TRBJ1-1, with a possible D match to TRBD1 (6 bases). With 6 bases removed from V and 4 bases from J, the gap between germline ends came to 15 bases. The germline CDR1 and CDR2 sequences are MGHDK and SYGVNS. The CDR3 contains 14 residues. The CDR3 is CASSPIRGSTEAFF. CDR3 in DNA: TGTGCCAGCAGCCCAATCAGGGGTAGCACTGAAGCTTTCTTT.

This chain uses TRBV11-2 with TRBJ2-4; the D gene is possibly TRBD1 (6 bases). In germline, CDR1 is SGHAT, CDR2 FQNNGV. The CDR3 consists of 18 residues. V was shortened by 5 bases and J by 1 base, with 21 bases between the two germline ends. The CDR3 reads CASSPTPTGPFAKNIQYF. CDR3 in DNA: TGTGCCAGCAGCCCGACCCCGACAGGTCCGTTCGCCAAAAACATTCAGTACTTC.

The chain has TRBV28 and TRBJ1-1, with a possible D match to TRBD1 (6 bases). CDR1 and CDR2 (germline): MDHEN, SYDVKM. The CDR3 covers 16 residues. V lost 10 bases and J lost 7, with 28 bases in between. CDR3 DNA: TGTGCCACCCAGGCCAGAGGTGGGGCAGGGGTCCTTGAAGCTTTCTTT. Amino acid sequence: CATQARGGAGVLEAFF.

The rearrangement uses TRBV6-5 and TRBJ1-2; D unclear. V was trimmed by 6 bases and J by 3 bases, leaving 11 bases between them. Looked up from germline, CDR1 is MNHEY and CDR2 is SVGAGI. CDR3 length: 13 residues. Here the CDR3 DNA reads TGTGCCAGCAGCCATGAGGGAGACTATGGCTACACCTTC. This gives the protein CASSHEGDYGYTF.

The V call is TRBV29-1, the J call TRBJ2-1; D possibly corresponds to TRBD2 (5 bases). V lost 0 bases and J 9 bases, leaving 9 bases between the germline ends. The CDR3 contains 12 residues. CDR1 and CDR2 from the germline V gene are SQVTM and ANQGSEA. The CDR3 sequence is CSVEDGGPEQFF. Written as DNA, the CDR3 is TGCAGCGTTGAAGATGGAGGTCCTGAGCAGTTCTTC.

On this clone itself: Other DNA sequences of this sample code for an identical CDR3. CDR3 nucleotide sequence: TGTGCCAGTAGTATTCGCCAGGGAAGCAATCAGCCCCAGCATTTT. This encodes CASSIRQGSNQPQHF. The rearrangement uses TRBV19 and TRBJ1-5, with a tentative D call TRBD1 (5 bases). The germline gives CDR1 LNHDA, CDR2 SQIVND (reference sequence). CDR3 length: 15 residues. Trimming took off 3 bases at V and 1 base at J, with 10 bases between the two ends.

This clone turned up a few times. The genes are TRBV4-1 and TRBJ2-4, with 12 bases aligning to TRBD1. CDR3 length: 15 residues. The ends lost 0 bases at V and 10 bases at J; junction bases unmatched: 4. Germline lookup yields CDR1 MGHRA and CDR2 YSYEKL. The chain's CDR3 is CASSQDGTGGEIQYF. In DNA, the CDR3 is TGCGCCAGCAGCCAAGATGGGACAGGGGGCGAAATTCAGTACTTC.

V is TRBV6-5 and J is TRBJ1-2; D is possibly TRBD1 (6 bases). Trimming left V 2 bases short and J 4 bases short, with 14 bases between. The germline CDR1 and CDR2 sequences are MNHEY and SVGAGI. The CDR3 sequence is 15 residues long. The CDR3 region has the DNA TGTGCCAGCAGTTACGGCGGGGGGCAGTTCTATGGCTACACCTTC. Protein sequence: CASSYGGGQFYGYTF.

This chain uses TRBV2 with TRBJ2-5, with D maybe TRBD2 (6 bases). Trimming shortened V by 8 bases and J by 2 bases, and 12 bases separated the two germline ends. The CDR3 has 13 amino acids. Germline V gene lookup returns CDR1 SNHLY and CDR2 FYNNEI. This CDR3 reads CASRLEVQETQYF. CDR3 nucleotides: TGTGCCAGCCGACTAGAAGTTCAAGAGACCCAGTACTTC.

The chain carries TRBV5-5 and TRBJ1-1; 9 bases fit TRBD1. Germline lookup yields CDR1 SGHKS and CDR2 YYEKEE (reference sequence). The length of the CDR3 is 17 residues. The junction had 11 bases not matched to a gene; V was cut back by 0 bases and J by 5 bases. CDR3 amino acids: CASSLAFDRGSGTEAFF. For the CDR3, the DNA is TGTGCCAGCAGCTTGGCTTTTGACAGGGGGTCAGGGACTGAAGCTTTCTTT.